This T cell receptor (beta chain) emerged from a study of metastatic and nonmetastatic thyroid tumors. Study-level background: Repertoires from malignant and benign thyroid patients were compared across blood and tumor or nodule tissue.

Until they underwent thyroid surgery, no patient had received any treatment. In regard to this clone: Its antigen is currently unknown.

TCRdb used MiXCR to call clones anew from the PCR reads. The sample has about 40,000 clones, more than 25% seen once. General study findings and limits: Malignant tumors reportedly showed significantly higher TCR beta diversity than benign nodules in both blood and tumor.

The CDR3 loop spans 13 amino acids. The germline CDR1 and CDR2 sequences are SGHAT and FQNNGV. The V gene lost 9 bases and the J gene lost 3 bases, with 14 bases spanning the gap. This rearrangement joins TRBV11-2 to TRBJ1-1; unclear D gene. Sequencing was carried out using blood. The clonotype was recovered from a male donor with papillary thyroid cancer or a benign thyroid nodule (not recorded which). Some clones in this sample may be carry-over from other donors' samples. CDR3 bases: TGTGCCAGGCTCTTCGGGGAGGACACTGAAGCTTTCTTT. It specifies CARLFGEDTEAFF.